Listed below are T cell receptor beta chains from one sample, sequenced in a study of PD-1 blockade in classical Hodgkin lymphoma. Sequenced by immunoSEQ multiplex PCR; TCRdb stores in-frame clones only, minus some. This table has nearly 60,000 clones, approximately 90% appearing once. Source: peripheral blood mononuclear cells (PBMCs), taken before the second cycle of nivolumab. The receptors derive from a human donor with classical Hodgkin lymphoma. The conserved cysteine and the conserved F or W are not part of the CDR3 here. The D gene is left open where the match is weak.

v_call: TRBV5-1; j_call: TRBJ1-2; d_call: NA; cdr3_aa: ASSLATTNYGYT
v_call: TRBV5-6; j_call: TRBJ1-4; d_call: NA; cdr3_aa: ASSFDRTEKLF
v_call: TRBV28; j_call: TRBJ2-6; d_call: NA; cdr3_aa: ASSTTGSGANVLT
v_call: TRBV19; j_call: TRBJ2-7; d_call: NA; cdr3_aa: ASTPAVWGEQY
v_call: TRBV7-9; j_call: TRBJ2-1; d_call: TRBD2; cdr3_aa: ASSPPGASGSRYNEQF
v_call: TRBV9; j_call: TRBJ1-2; d_call: NA; cdr3_aa: ASSVAAGGDYGYT
v_call: TRBV11-1; j_call: TRBJ2-3; d_call: TRBD2; cdr3_aa: ASSFLAGGSTDTQY
v_call: TRBV6-5; j_call: TRBJ2-5; d_call: TRBD2; cdr3_aa: ASSYSGREGLGTQY
v_call: TRBV7-2; j_call: TRBJ2-7; d_call: NA; cdr3_aa: ASSLARTYEQY
v_call: TRBV6-5; j_call: TRBJ1-4; d_call: NA; cdr3_aa: ASSGSSNEKLF
v_call: TRBV10-1; j_call: TRBJ2-7; d_call: TRBD2; cdr3_aa: ASRFSSGRLPPYEQY
v_call: TRBV10-1; j_call: TRBJ2-2; d_call: NA; cdr3_aa: ASSEYRCPGELF
v_call: TRBV14; j_call: TRBJ2-2; d_call: NA; cdr3_aa: ASSQVSGELF
v_call: TRBV7-9; j_call: TRBJ2-7; d_call: TRBD1; cdr3_aa: ASSSRGDRGSYEQY
v_call: TRBV4-3; j_call: TRBJ2-1; d_call: TRBD1; cdr3_aa: ASSQGDSNNEQF
v_call: TRBV4-2; j_call: TRBJ1-2; d_call: TRBD1; cdr3_aa: ASSHGGQALANYGYT
v_call: TRBV19; j_call: TRBJ2-7; d_call: NA; cdr3_aa: ASSMENPGRRSVEQY
v_call: TRBV28; j_call: TRBJ2-5; d_call: NA; cdr3_aa: ASSGTGIGETQY
v_call: TRBV9; j_call: TRBJ2-2; d_call: NA; cdr3_aa: ASSVRLELTGELF
v_call: TRBV4-1; j_call: TRBJ2-7; d_call: NA; cdr3_aa: ASSQRQPHGTPYEQY
v_call: TRBV14; j_call: TRBJ2-6; d_call: NA; cdr3_aa: ASSQGRAGANVLT
v_call: TRBV5-4; j_call: TRBJ1-2; d_call: NA; cdr3_aa: ASSRETAYGYT
v_call: TRBV4-2; j_call: TRBJ2-7; d_call: TRBD2; cdr3_aa: ASSQVGTSSSEQY
v_call: TRBV4-2; j_call: TRBJ2-1; d_call: TRBD2; cdr3_aa: ASSQDGAGGYNEQF
v_call: TRBV10-1; j_call: TRBJ1-2; d_call: NA; cdr3_aa: ASNTPLRGYGGYT
v_call: TRBV14; j_call: TRBJ2-2; d_call: NA; cdr3_aa: ASSRGGELF
v_call: TRBV27; j_call: TRBJ1-1; d_call: NA; cdr3_aa: ASSSGTYMNTEAF
v_call: TRBV30; j_call: TRBJ1-2; d_call: NA; cdr3_aa: AWSVWQGAYGYT
v_call: TRBV6-5; j_call: TRBJ2-7; d_call: NA; cdr3_aa: ASSYTGSYEQY
v_call: TRBV28; j_call: TRBJ1-3; d_call: NA; cdr3_aa: ASCRGKSGNTIY
v_call: TRBV7-8; j_call: TRBJ2-2; d_call: TRBD2; cdr3_aa: ASSPRLGLAGAMAGELF
v_call: TRBV20-1; j_call: TRBJ2-5; d_call: NA; cdr3_aa: SAMQETQY
v_call: TRBV18; j_call: TRBJ1-1; d_call: NA; cdr3_aa: ASSQEEAF
v_call: TRBV25-1; j_call: TRBJ1-1; d_call: NA; cdr3_aa: ASSEVGGSRAF
v_call: TRBV27; j_call: TRBJ2-5; d_call: TRBD2; cdr3_aa: ASSFLGVAGAVGTQY
v_call: TRBV5-6; j_call: TRBJ2-2; d_call: NA; cdr3_aa: ASSYGGELF
v_call: TRBV5-4; j_call: TRBJ1-3; d_call: TRBD1; cdr3_aa: ASSSDRVQSGNTIY